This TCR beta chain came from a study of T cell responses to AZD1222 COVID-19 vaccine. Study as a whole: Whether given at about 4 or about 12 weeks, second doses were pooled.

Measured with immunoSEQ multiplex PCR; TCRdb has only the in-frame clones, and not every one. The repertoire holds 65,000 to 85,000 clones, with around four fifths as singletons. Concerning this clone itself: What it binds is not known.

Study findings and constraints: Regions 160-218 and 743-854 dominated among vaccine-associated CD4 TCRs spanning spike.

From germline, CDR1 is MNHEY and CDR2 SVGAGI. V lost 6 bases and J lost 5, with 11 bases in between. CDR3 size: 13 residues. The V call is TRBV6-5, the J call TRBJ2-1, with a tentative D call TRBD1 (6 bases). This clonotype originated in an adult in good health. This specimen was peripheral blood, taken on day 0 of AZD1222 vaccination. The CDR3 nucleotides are TGTGCCAGCAGAGAGACAGGCGACAATGAGCAGTTCTTC. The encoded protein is CASRETGDNEQFF.